One and the same sample provided the 27 T cell receptor beta chains below, sequenced in a study of T cell responses to AZD1222 COVID-19 vaccine (dated by TCRdb to the early 2020s). Library method: the immunoSEQ multiplex PCR assay. The immuneACCESS repertoire file appears here via TCRdb, limited to in-frame rearrangements. These files lack a portion of the clones; in checked studies, under half of the deficit traces to unresolved V genes, and the cause of the others is not known. The sample yields fewer than 85,000 clones; about nine tenths were counted once. The leading ten clones occupy 3.5% to 5% of the sample. What the time point label conveys for this sample: baseline before first vaccination. Sequenced material: peripheral blood, taken on day 0 of AZD1222 vaccination. These receptors came from an adult in good health.

The chain joins TRBV20-1 to TRBJ2-7; possibly TRBD1 for D (6 bases). Trimming removed 3 bases at V and 3 bases at J, with 15 bases between. The germline CDR1 and CDR2 sequences are DFQATT and SNEGSKA (reference sequence). The CDR3 is made up of 14 amino acids. CDR3 loop: CSASRTVGIYEQYF. The CDR3 nucleotides read TGCAGTGCTAGTCGGACAGTGGGAATCTACGAGCAGTACTTC.

This chain connects TRBV2 to TRBJ1-4; 10 nucleotides match TRBD1. Germline V lookup: CDR1 SNHLY, CDR2 FYNNEI. The CDR3 is 13 amino acids. V was clipped by 9 bases and J by 10 bases; unmatched bases: 8. The CDR3 DNA is TGTGCCAGTGGGGACAGGGGTCGTGGAAAACTGTTTTTT. Translation gives CASGDRGRGKLFF.

The V call is TRBV12-3 or TRBV12-4, the J call TRBJ1-2; 7 bases agree with TRBD1. Trimming took 10 bases from V and 4 from J; bases not matched to a gene: 9. The CDR3 length is 13 residues. CDR3 sequence reads: CATKLGQSYGYTF. CDR3 DNA sequence: TGTGCCACCAAGCTGGGACAGTCCTATGGCTACACCTTC.

This clone turned up a few times. The chain carries TRBV11-3 and TRBJ1-1, with unresolved D. Trimming took 0 bases from V and 6 from J, leaving 8 bases between them. Germline CDR1 and CDR2: SGHNT and YENEEA. The CDR3 length is 13 residues. The CDR3 here is CASSLDLSPEAFF. CDR3 bases: TGTGCCAGCAGCTTAGACCTTTCCCCTGAAGCTTTCTTT.

This chain links TRBV7-9 with TRBJ2-1, with a weak D call TRBD2 (6 bases). The V gene lost 5 bases and the J gene lost 4 bases, with 21 bases spanning the gap. This CDR3 region has 17 residues. Germline V gene data show CDR1 as SEHNR and CDR2 as FQNEAQ (reference sequence). For the CDR3, the DNA is TGTGCCAGCAGCGCTGGGCCTCTGGACGGGAGTTACAATGAGCAGTTCTTC. Translation: CASSAGPLDGSYNEQFF. Variable domain in full (rest from reference TRBV7-9 and TRBJ2-1): DTGVSQNPRHKITKRGQNVTFRCDPISEHNRLYWYRQTLGQGPEFLTYFQNEAQLEKSRLLSDRFSAERPKGSFSTLEIQRTEQGDSAMYLCASSAGPLDGSYNEQFFGPGTRLTVL.

The chain carries TRBV4-1 and TRBJ1-2; the D gene is possibly TRBD1 (5 bases). Germline CDR1 reads MGHRA; CDR2 reads YSYEKL. The CDR3 has 15 residues. V gave up 0 bases and J gave up 0 bases, with 8 bases separating them. Here the CDR3 DNA reads TGCGCCAGCAGCCAAGAGGGGACGACTAACTATGGCTACACCTTC. Its translation is CASSQEGTTNYGYTF.

This clone has only a few counts. This chain connects TRBV5-1 to TRBJ1-1; 9 nucleotides align to TRBD1. V lost 4 bases to trimming and J lost 7 bases; unmatched junction nucleotides: 14. CDR1 and CDR2 from the germline V gene are SGHRS and YFSETQ. This CDR3 has 16 amino acids. This CDR3 reads CASSLVQGAGTGEAFF. The CDR3 DNA follows: TGCGCCAGCAGCCTGGTACAGGGGGCAGGAACAGGTGAAGCTTTCTTT. The variable domain in full, completed from reference TRBV5-1 and TRBJ1-1, reads KAGVTQTPRYLIKTRGQQVTLSCSPISGHRSVSWYQQTPGQGLQFLFEYFSETQRNKGNFPGRFSGRQFSNSRSEMNVSTLELGDSALYLCASSLVQGAGTGEAFFGQGTRLTVV.

V and J are TRBV27 and TRBJ2-2; TRBD1 matches at 8 bases. There are 17 residues in the CDR3. V was pared by 5 bases and J by 6 bases, with 14 bases of the junction left unmatched. Germline CDR1 and CDR2: MNHEY and SMNVEV (reference sequence). CDR3 region: CASSQFGQGTLSGELFF. Written as DNA, the CDR3 is TGTGCCAGCAGTCAATTCGGACAGGGTACATTGTCCGGGGAGCTGTTTTTT.

This sequence joins TRBV3-1 (or the pseudogene TRBV3-2) and TRBJ1-1; TRBD1 matches at 11 bases. Trimming cost V 3 bases and J 11 bases; bases outside gene matches: 8. The germline V gene encodes CDR1 LGHDT and CDR2 YNNKEL (reference sequence). This CDR3 is 14 amino acids long. The CDR3 is CASSQFGDRGSAFF. The CDR3 bases are TGTGCCAGCAGCCAGTTTGGGGACAGGGGGTCCGCTTTCTTT.

This chain connects TRBV6-6 to TRBJ2-7; 8 bases map to TRBD1. CDR1 is MNHNY, CDR2 SVGAGI, per germline (reference sequence). V lost 2 bases, J lost 7 bases, and 10 bases stayed unmatched. This CDR3 spans 15 amino acids. The CDR3 sequence: CASSYAFGQGGEQYF. DNA for the CDR3: TGTGCCAGCAGTTACGCCTTTGGACAGGGAGGTGAGCAGTACTTC.

This chain uses TRBV19 with TRBJ1-1, with D hard to call. Germline CDR1 LNHDA, CDR2 SQIVND (reference sequence). Trimming stripped 0 bases from V and 3 bases from J, with 20 bases between. This CDR3 has 18 amino acids. Here the CDR3 DNA reads TGTGCCAGTAGTATAGATGAGGCAGGAGAGCGGGATGACACTGAAGCTTTCTTT. It codes for CASSIDEAGERDDTEAFF.

The rearrangement links TRBV4-1 to TRBJ1-4; 7 positions match TRBD1. The CDR3 sequence is 16 residues long. In germline, CDR1 is MGHRA, CDR2 YSYEKL. The V segment lost 2 bases and the J segment 5 bases; nucleotides outside the gene matches: 8. CDR3: CASSQPLTGQNEKLFF. The CDR3 DNA reads as TGCGCCAGCAGCCAACCCCTGACAGGGCAGAATGAAAAACTGTTTTTT.

The chain employs TRBV9 and TRBJ1-2; D not certain. The CDR3 sequence is 15 residues long. V dropped 0 bases and J dropped 5 bases, with 14 bases sitting between them. Germline CDR1 is SGDLS and CDR2 is YYNGEE. This CDR3 reads CASSVGGGSLYGYTF. In DNA, the CDR3 is TGTGCCAGCAGCGTAGGAGGCGGATCTCTTTATGGCTACACCTTC.

The genes are TRBV11-3 and TRBJ2-5; D is perhaps TRBD1 (6 bases). Trimming pared 4 bases from V and 7 bases from J, leaving 10 bases between. This CDR3 spans 12 amino acids. Germline CDR1 and CDR2: SGHNT and YENEEA. CDR3 protein: CASSSQGGTQYF. In DNA, the CDR3 is TGTGCCAGCAGCTCCCAAGGGGGGACCCAGTACTTC.

V is TRBV2 and J is TRBJ2-5; 8 bases fit TRBD2. Per the germline V gene, CDR1 is SNHLY and CDR2 is FYNNEI. The trim removed 7 bases at V and 4 bases at J, leaving 8 bases unmatched. The CDR3 length is 14 residues. This chain's CDR3 is CASTFAGGLETQYF. In DNA form, the CDR3 reads TGTGCCAGCACGTTCGCGGGAGGTTTAGAGACCCAGTACTTC.

V and J are TRBV24-1 and TRBJ1-2; 7 bases agree with TRBD1. The CDR3 is 16 residues long. CDR1 and CDR2 from the germline V gene are KGHDR and SFDVKD. The J segment lost 0 bases and the V segment lost 4 bases, leaving 7 bases of the junction unmatched. CDR3: CATSDRNRGSNYGYTF. The CDR3 DNA reads TGTGCCACCAGTGACCGTAACAGGGGATCTAACTATGGCTACACCTTC.

This rearrangement joins TRBV4-3 to TRBJ1-2; possibly TRBD1 for D (6 bases). This CDR3 has 15 amino acids. Trimming cost V 0 bases and J 4 bases, with 12 bases left between them. Germline V lookup: CDR1 LGHNA, CDR2 YSLEER. The CDR3 DNA follows: TGCGCCAGCAGCCAAGAACAGGGAATGGGCTATGGCTACACCTTC. Translation: CASSQEQGMGYGYTF.

The chain is built from TRBV12-3 or TRBV12-4 and TRBJ1-4; perhaps TRBD1 as D (6 bases). V lost 5 bases to trimming and J lost 6 bases, with 10 bases between them. The CDR3 sequence is 13 residues long. The CDR3 region is CASSPNRDEKLFF. CDR3 in DNA: TGTGCCAGCAGTCCCAACAGGGATGAAAAACTGTTTTTT.

V usage is TRBV5-1 and J usage is TRBJ2-1; D might be TRBD1 (6 bases). The CDR3 is made up of 14 amino acids. Germline CDR1 SGHRS, CDR2 YFSETQ. Trimming took 0 bases from V and 5 from J, leaving 9 bases between them. Here the CDR3 DNA reads TGCGCCAGCAGCTTGGGACAGGTCGACAATGAGCAGTTCTTC. Translated: CASSLGQVDNEQFF. The entire variable domain, with the rest obtained from reference TRBV5-1 and TRBJ2-1, is as follows: KAGVTQTPRYLIKTRGQQVTLSCSPISGHRSVSWYQQTPGQGLQFLFEYFSETQRNKGNFPGRFSGRQFSNSRSEMNVSTLELGDSALYLCASSLGQVDNEQFFGPGTRLTVL.

The CDR3 protein is CASSLGGTGYDEQYF. DNA for the CDR3: TGTGCCAGCAGCTTAGGGGGAACAGGGTACGACGAGCAGTACTTC. The chain uses TRBV11-3 and TRBJ2-7; TRBD1 is a possible D gene (6 bases). The V gene's germline CDR1 is SGHNT and CDR2 YENEEA. V gave up 1 base and J gave up 5 bases, with 15 bases separating them. The CDR3 runs 15 residues.

The CDR3 DNA sequence: TGTGCCAGCAGCTTACCGGGACGGGGAAAGTCACCCCTCCACTTT. Protein product: CASSLPGRGKSPLHF. V and J are TRBV7-9 and TRBJ1-6; D perhaps matches TRBD1 (5 bases). CDR1 is SEHNR, CDR2 FQNEAQ, per germline (reference sequence). Trimming removed 2 bases at V and 10 bases at J, with 15 bases between. The CDR3 has 15 amino acids.

The V gene is TRBV7-2, the J gene TRBJ2-7; 9 nucleotides agree with TRBD2. Trimming cost V 4 bases and J 4 bases; bases outside gene matches: 5. The CDR3 is 14 amino acids. Per the germline V gene, CDR1 is SGHTA and CDR2 is FQGNSA. For the CDR3, the DNA is TGTGCCAGCAGCTCGGGACTAGCTGTTTACGAGCAGTACTTC. Translating gives CASSSGLAVYEQYF.

J is TRBJ1-6 and V is TRBV30; TRBD1 is a possible D gene (5 bases). The CDR3 extends over 17 amino acids. V gave up 3 bases and J gave up 6 bases, with 21 bases separating them. CDR1 GTSNPN and CDR2 SVGIG come from the germline V gene (reference sequence). CDR3 residues: CAWSQLGRGGGNSPLHF. As DNA, the CDR3 is TGTGCCTGGAGCCAACTTGGTCGGGGCGGCGGTAATTCACCCCTCCACTTT.

The chain uses TRBV19 and TRBJ1-6, with TRBD1 matching 7 bases. The CDR3 has 16 amino acids. V dropped 5 bases and J dropped 8; count of bases not matched to a gene: 12. Germline V gene sequence: CDR1 LNHDA, CDR2 SQIVND (reference sequence). This chain's CDR3 is CASSQSTGTVDSPLHF. The CDR3 DNA is TGTGCCAGTAGTCAATCTACCGGGACAGTTGATTCACCCCTCCACTTT. Filled out from reference TRBV19 and TRBJ1-6, the complete variable domain reads DGGITQSPKYLFRKEGQNVTLSCEQNLNHDAMYWYRQDPGQGLRLIYYSQIVNDFQKGDIAEGYSVSREKKESFPLTVTSAQKNPTAFYLCASSQSTGTVDSPLHFGNGTRLTVT.

The gene calls are TRBV6-4 and TRBJ2-1; 9 nucleotides align to TRBD1. With V trimmed by 0 bases and J by 11 bases, 8 bases remained unmatched. The CDR3 is made up of 15 amino acids. Germline lookup yields CDR1 MRHNA and CDR2 SNTAGT. DNA of the CDR3: TGTGCCAGCAGTGACTCGCACCGGGACAGGGCCCAGCAGTTCTTC. Amino acid sequence: CASSDSHRDRAQQFF.

J is TRBJ1-1 and V is TRBV7-8; D remains ambiguous. Trimming removed 5 bases at V and 0 bases at J, with 7 bases between. The CDR3 has 13 amino acids. Germline V gives CDR1 SGHVS, CDR2 FQNEAQ. The CDR3 region is CASSPLLNTEAFF. The CDR3 DNA reads as TGTGCCAGCAGCCCGTTGCTGAACACTGAAGCTTTCTTT.

Only a few counts were recorded for this clone. The chain carries TRBV7-2 and TRBJ1-5; the D is unclear. CDR3 length: 13 amino acids. V lost 4 bases, J lost 7 bases, and 11 bases lay in between. CDR1 is SGHTA and CDR2 is FQGNSA in the germline V gene. The CDR3 loop is CASSSWGGQPQHF. For the CDR3, the DNA is TGTGCCAGCAGCTCGTGGGGTGGCCAGCCCCAGCATTTT.